The 9 T cell receptor beta chains below all came from one sample that was sequenced in a study of blood T cell repertoires in COVID-19. Clones were read by immunoSEQ multiplex PCR, and TCRdb kept only the in-frame ones, dropping some. The sample lists some 140,000 clones; roughly 80% were seen once. Material for sequencing was PBMCs or T cells enriched from blood (not recorded which). These receptors were collected from a man in his thirties or forties who had recovered from COVID-19.

CDR3 in amino acids: CASSLRTGRTNNEQFF. CDR3 in DNA: TGTGCCAGCAGCCTAAGGACAGGCAGGACTAACAATGAGCAGTTCTTC. V is TRBV11-3 and J is TRBJ2-1, with D possibly being TRBD1 (7 bases). Germline V lookup: CDR1 SGHNT, CDR2 YENEEA. Trimming took 5 bases from V and 5 from J, leaving 19 bases between them. The CDR3 length is 16 residues.

This chain connects TRBV7-3 to TRBJ2-1; 10 nucleotides match TRBD2. V lost 6 bases, J lost 6 bases, and 5 bases stayed unmatched. CDR1 is SGHTA, CDR2 FQGTGA, per germline. The length of the CDR3 is 14 residues. The CDR3 nucleotides read TGTGCCAGCAGGCCTAGCGGGAGTTCCAATGAGCAGTTCTTC. Translation gives CASRPSGSSNEQFF.

This chain connects TRBV30 to TRBJ2-7, with unresolved D. The CDR3 consists of 13 residues. Trimming cost V 0 bases and J 2 bases, with 8 bases left between them. The germline V gene encodes CDR1 GTSNPN and CDR2 SVGIG (reference sequence). CDR3 in amino acids: CAWSVAPPYEQYF. CDR3 DNA sequence: TGTGCCTGGAGTGTAGCCCCCCCCTACGAGCAGTACTTC.

The chain joins TRBV7-9 to TRBJ2-5; 10 nucleotides line up with TRBD2. The germline CDR1 and CDR2 sequences are SEHNR and FQNEAQ (reference sequence). There are 18 residues in the CDR3. V dropped 8 bases and J dropped 5; count of bases not matched to a gene: 20. CDR3 protein: CASSFPPPAGGHGETQYF. The CDR3 nucleotides read TGTGCCAGCTCCTTTCCCCCCCCAGCGGGAGGGCACGGGGAGACCCAGTACTTC.

The CDR3 reads CASSLDWGTLYEQYV. CDR3 sequence (DNA): TGTGCCAGCAGCTTAGATTGGGGGACTCTATACGAGCAGTACGTC. The chain recombines TRBV11-2 with TRBJ2-7, with D perhaps matching TRBD2 (6 bases). There are 15 residues in the CDR3. V was cut by 0 bases and J by 4 bases, with 13 bases left in between. The germline CDR1 and CDR2 sequences are SGHAT and FQNNGV.

The V and J genes are TRBV7-2 and TRBJ1-2; a possible D gene is TRBD1 (6 bases). V dropped 5 bases and J dropped 8 bases, with 15 bases sitting between them. This CDR3 is 13 amino acids long. CDR1 is SGHTA and CDR2 is FQGNSA in the germline V gene. This CDR3 is CASSPRQVGGYTF. The CDR3 DNA follows: TGTGCCAGCAGCCCGAGACAGGTCGGAGGCTACACCTTC.

The V and J genes are TRBV5-4 and TRBJ2-3, with a possible D match to TRBD2 (6 bases). The CDR3 spans 15 residues. V was cut by 4 bases and J by 3 bases, with 15 bases left in between. Per the germline V gene, CDR1 is SGHNT and CDR2 is YYREEE (reference sequence). CDR3 bases: TGTGCCAGCAGCCCCACCGGGGCGGGGACAGATACGCAGTATTTT. This encodes CASSPTGAGTDTQYF. The full variable domain, with the rest looked up from reference TRBV5-4 and TRBJ2-3, is ETGVTQSPTHLIKTRGQQVTLRCSSQSGHNTVSWYQQALGQGPQFIFQYYREEENGRGNFPPRFSGLQFPNYSSELNVNALELDDSALYLCASSPTGAGTDTQYFGPGTRLTVL.

The V call is TRBV7-9, the J call TRBJ2-2; TRBD2 might be the D (5 bases). The CDR3 extends over 13 amino acids. The V and J ends lost 5 bases and 9 bases respectively, with 13 bases between them. The V gene's germline CDR1 is SEHNR and CDR2 FQNEAQ (reference sequence). The CDR3, as DNA: TGTGCCAGCAGCCCTGGACTCGTGTGGGAGCTGTTTTTT. Its translation is CASSPGLVWELFF.

This clone was counted a single time. The DNA for the CDR3 is TGCGCCAGCAGCCAAGAGCGGGAGGGCCCCTACGAGCAGTACTTC. Amino acid sequence: CASSQEREGPYEQYF. The V gene is TRBV4-1, the J gene TRBJ2-7; 9 bases are a match to TRBD2. The CDR3 has 15 residues. The germline V gene has CDR1 MGHRA and CDR2 YSYEKL. With V trimmed by 0 bases and J by 2 bases, 2 bases remained unmatched.